The 18 T cell receptor beta chains below were found in one sample sequenced in a study of shared clonotypes between healthy human individuals. Sequenced by immunoSEQ multiplex PCR; TCRdb stores in-frame clones only, minus some. Of more than 2,000,000 clones listed, more than 80% are singletons. Sequenced: naive CD4+ T cells sorted from blood. Described subset: CD45RA+ positively selected. The receptors shown here come from a man between 18 and 35 years old in good health.

This chain uses TRBV27 with TRBJ2-3, with TRBD2 matching over 14 bases. The germline CDR1 and CDR2 sequences are MNHEY and SMNVEV (reference sequence). After removal of 2 bases from V and 4 bases from J, the junction contained 5 bases not matched to a gene. CDR3 length equals 17 residues. The CDR3 sequence is CASSLAPGLAGADTQYF. The CDR3 nucleotides read TGTGCCAGCAGTTTAGCCCCGGGACTAGCGGGGGCAGATACGCAGTATTTT.

This chain links TRBV12-5 with TRBJ1-2; TRBD1 might be the D (5 bases). The CDR3 is 13 residues long. V was trimmed by 5 bases and J by 2 bases, leaving 9 bases between them. In germline, CDR1 is LGHNT, CDR2 FRNRAP. The CDR3: CASGRDGNYGYTF. For the CDR3, the DNA is TGTGCTAGTGGTCGGGACGGGAACTATGGCTACACCTTC.

V is TRBV6-1 and J is TRBJ2-1, with TRBD1 matching 11 bases. With V trimmed by 4 bases and J by 0 bases, 11 bases remained unmatched. The length of the CDR3 is 19 residues. The germline gives CDR1 MNHNS, CDR2 SASEGT. CDR3 nucleotide sequence: TGTGCCAGCAGTGTCGGGACAGGGGGTTTTGGGAGCTCCTACAATGAGCAGTTCTTC. Encoded protein: CASSVGTGGFGSSYNEQFF.

This clone was recorded a few times. Other DNA sequences in this specimen translate into the identical CDR3. This chain connects TRBV10-3 to TRBJ2-7; D possibly matches TRBD1 or TRBD2 (6 bases each). The CDR3 extends over 13 amino acids. The V gene's germline CDR1 is ENHRY and CDR2 SYGVKD. Trimming shortened V by 3 bases and J by 3 bases, and 9 bases separated the two germline ends. The CDR3 loop reads CAISEGGLYEQYF. For the CDR3, the DNA is TGTGCCATCAGTGAAGGGGGACTCTACGAGCAGTACTTC.

The chain links TRBV30 to TRBJ1-2, with 7 bases matching TRBD1. With 0 bases clipped from V and 6 bases from J, the junction kept 4 bases outside the gene matches. The CDR3 extends over 13 amino acids. Germline V CDR1 and CDR2: GTSNPN, SVGIG (reference sequence). CDR3 protein: CAWSVQGRNGYTF. In DNA, the CDR3 is TGTGCCTGGAGTGTACAGGGGAGGAATGGCTACACCTTC.

This sequence joins TRBV7-2 and TRBJ2-7, with 7 bases aligning to TRBD2. V dropped 0 bases and J dropped 1; count of bases not matched to a gene: 6. Germline loops: CDR1 SGHTA, CDR2 FQGNSA. This CDR3 has 16 amino acids. The DNA for the CDR3 is TGTGCCAGCAGCTTAGCCTGGGCTAGCGGTTCCTACGAGCAGTACTTC. This sequence encodes CASSLAWASGSYEQYF.

The chain couples TRBV5-4 to TRBJ2-7; D perhaps matches TRBD2 (6 bases). With 4 bases removed from V and 0 bases from J, the gap between germline ends came to 14 bases. Germline CDR1 SGHNT, CDR2 YYREEE (reference sequence). CDR3 length: 15 amino acids. CDR3 in amino acids: CASSITGRNSYEQYF. DNA for the CDR3: TGTGCCAGCAGCATAACCGGGAGAAACTCCTACGAGCAGTACTTC.

DNA of the CDR3: TGTGCCAGCAGCTTAGTTAAGGAGAGCCTCTCTGGAAACACCATATATTTT. It encodes CASSLVKESLSGNTIYF. The chain recombines TRBV11-2 with TRBJ1-3, with D unclear. The CDR3 is 17 amino acids. V was clipped by 1 base and J by 0 bases, with 13 bases between them. CDR1 SGHAT and CDR2 FQNNGV come from the germline V gene.

The chain recombines TRBV14 with TRBJ2-1; 7 bases are shared with TRBD2. The CDR3 is 18 residues long. The junction had 15 bases not matched to a gene; V was cut back by 1 base and J by 6 bases. CDR1 and CDR2 (germline): SGHDN, FVKESK. The CDR3 is CASSQGLYGGRVSNEQFF. The CDR3, as DNA: TGTGCCAGCAGCCAAGGACTATACGGGGGGAGGGTTAGCAATGAGCAGTTCTTC.

The V gene is TRBV27, the J gene TRBJ1-2, with 10 bases matching TRBD1. Germline loops: CDR1 MNHEY, CDR2 SMNVEV (reference sequence). Germline trimming cut 4 bases from V and 7 bases from J; bases unmatched to any gene: 9. The CDR3 extends over 15 amino acids. The CDR3, as DNA: TGTGCCAGCAGTTCGACAGGGGGCGAGGTATCTGGCTACACCTTC. Protein product: CASSSTGGEVSGYTF.

The V and J genes are TRBV7-3 and TRBJ2-5, with 7 bases matching TRBD1. The CDR3 is 14 residues long. Germline lookup yields CDR1 SGHTA and CDR2 FQGTGA. Unmatched junction bases numbered 4, after V lost 2 bases and J lost 4 bases. The CDR3 protein is CASSLGDSGETQYF. CDR3 nucleotide sequence: TGTGCCAGCAGCTTAGGGGACAGTGGAGAGACCCAGTACTTC.

This sequence joins TRBV11-2 and TRBJ2-1, with 7 bases fitting TRBD2. The V segment lost 3 bases and the J segment 3 bases; nucleotides outside the gene matches: 5. This CDR3 spans 15 amino acids. Germline V lookup: CDR1 SGHAT, CDR2 FQNNGV. CDR3 nucleotides: TGTGCCAGCAGCTTTTGGCTAGCGGACTACAATGAGCAGTTCTTC. Protein sequence: CASSFWLADYNEQFF.

The chain couples TRBV19 to TRBJ2-3; 11 bases align to TRBD2. After removal of 6 bases from V and 3 bases from J, the junction contained 11 bases not matched to a gene. CDR1 and CDR2 (germline): LNHDA, SQIVND (reference sequence). The CDR3 extends over 17 amino acids. CDR3 residues: CASSSGTSGGGTDTQYF. The CDR3 region has the DNA TGTGCCAGTAGCTCCGGGACTAGCGGAGGTGGGACAGATACGCAGTATTTT.

This sequence joins TRBV7-2 and TRBJ2-7; tentatively, D is TRBD2 (5 bases). The CDR3 extends over 14 amino acids. V was trimmed by 8 bases and J by 2 bases, leaving 16 bases between them. CDR1 is SGHTA and CDR2 is FQGNSA in the germline V gene. CDR3 DNA: TGTGCCAGCGGGAAGGGAACGGGGACCTACGAGCAGTACTTC. Translating gives CASGKGTGTYEQYF.

The count of this clone is one. This chain connects TRBV18 to TRBJ2-5; tentative D call: TRBD1 (6 bases). Looked up from germline, CDR1 is KGHSH and CDR2 is LQKENI. V dropped 4 bases and J dropped 1 base, with 13 bases sitting between them. CDR3 length: 15 residues. The CDR3 DNA is TGTGCCAGCTCACGCGCAAGCAGGGGCCAAGAGACCCAGTACTTC. Protein product: CASSRASRGQETQYF.

V usage is TRBV4-3 and J usage is TRBJ2-3; the match to TRBD2 covers 10 bases. V shed 0 bases, J shed 6 bases, and the junction held 15 bases outside the gene matches. This CDR3 contains 19 residues. CDR1 is LGHNA and CDR2 is YSLEER in the germline V gene. DNA for the CDR3: TGCGCCAGCAGCCAAGATGGACTAGCGGAAGATCCCCGCCACGATACGCAGTATTTT. As protein: CASSQDGLAEDPRHDTQYF.

The chain has TRBV19 and TRBJ2-7; D is possibly TRBD2 (6 bases). Germline CDR1 and CDR2: LNHDA and SQIVND (reference sequence). The CDR3 spans 15 residues. V was trimmed by 3 bases and J by 5 bases, leaving 17 bases between them. The CDR3 nucleotides read TGTGCCAGTAGTATTGACTCGCGGGGCCGGGACGAGCAGTACTTC. Its protein product is CASSIDSRGRDEQYF.

This chain links TRBV2 with TRBJ1-2; 7 bases agree with TRBD1. J was trimmed by 1 base and V by 7 bases; bases with no gene match: 9. Germline V gives CDR1 SNHLY, CDR2 FYNNEI. The CDR3 consists of 15 residues. CDR3 amino acids: CASTLRQGLNYGYTF. The CDR3, as DNA: TGTGCCAGCACCTTAAGACAGGGCCTTAACTATGGCTACACCTTC.